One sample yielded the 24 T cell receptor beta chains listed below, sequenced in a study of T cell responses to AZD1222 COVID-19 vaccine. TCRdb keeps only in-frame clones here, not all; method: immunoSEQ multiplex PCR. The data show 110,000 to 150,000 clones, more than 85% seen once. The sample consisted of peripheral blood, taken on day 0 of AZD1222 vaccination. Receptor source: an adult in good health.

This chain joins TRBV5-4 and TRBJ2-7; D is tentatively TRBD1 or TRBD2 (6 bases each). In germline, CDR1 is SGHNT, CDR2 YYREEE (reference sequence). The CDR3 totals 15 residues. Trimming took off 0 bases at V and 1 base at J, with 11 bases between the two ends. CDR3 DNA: TGTGCCAGCAGCTTGGGGAGGGGGGCGTCCTACGAGCAGTACTTC. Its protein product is CASSLGRGASYEQYF.

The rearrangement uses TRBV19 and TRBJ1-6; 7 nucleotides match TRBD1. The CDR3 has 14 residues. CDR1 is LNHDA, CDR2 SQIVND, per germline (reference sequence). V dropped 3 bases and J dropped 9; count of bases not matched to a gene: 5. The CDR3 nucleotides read TGTGCCAGTAGTATGCAAGGGGGCGGTTCACCCCTCCACTTT. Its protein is CASSMQGGGSPLHF.

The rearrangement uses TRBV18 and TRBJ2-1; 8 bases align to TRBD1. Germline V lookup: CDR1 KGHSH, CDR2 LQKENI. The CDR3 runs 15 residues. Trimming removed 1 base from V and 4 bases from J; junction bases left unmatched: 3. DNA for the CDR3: TGTGCCAGCTCACCACGGACAGGGAATTACAATGAGCAGTTCTTC. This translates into CASSPRTGNYNEQFF.

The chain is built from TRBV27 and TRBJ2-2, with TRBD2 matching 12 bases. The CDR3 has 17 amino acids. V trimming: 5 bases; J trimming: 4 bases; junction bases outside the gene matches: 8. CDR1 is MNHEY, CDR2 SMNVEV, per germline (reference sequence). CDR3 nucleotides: TGTGCCAGCAGTACCCGGACTAGCGGGAAATCCACCGGGGAGCTGTTTTTT. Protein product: CASSTRTSGKSTGELFF.

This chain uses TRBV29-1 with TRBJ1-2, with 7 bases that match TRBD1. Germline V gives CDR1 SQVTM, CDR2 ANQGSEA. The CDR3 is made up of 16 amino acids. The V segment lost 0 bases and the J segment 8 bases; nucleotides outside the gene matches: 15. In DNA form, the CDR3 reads TGCAGCGTTGAAGATCTACGACAGGGCGGAAGGGGCGGCTACACCTTC. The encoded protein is CSVEDLRQGGRGGYTF.

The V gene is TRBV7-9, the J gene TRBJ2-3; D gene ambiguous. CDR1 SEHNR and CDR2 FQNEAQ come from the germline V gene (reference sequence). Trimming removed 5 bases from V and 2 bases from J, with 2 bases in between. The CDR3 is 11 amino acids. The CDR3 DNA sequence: TGTGCCAGCAGCCTCACAGATACGCAGTATTTT. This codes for CASSLTDTQYF.

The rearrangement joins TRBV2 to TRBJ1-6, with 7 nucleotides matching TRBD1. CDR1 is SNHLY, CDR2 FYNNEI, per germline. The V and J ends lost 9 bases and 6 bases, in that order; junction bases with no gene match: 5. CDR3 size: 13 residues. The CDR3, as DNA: TGTGCCAGGGGGACAGCGTTTAATTCACCCCTCCACTTT. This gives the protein CARGTAFNSPLHF.

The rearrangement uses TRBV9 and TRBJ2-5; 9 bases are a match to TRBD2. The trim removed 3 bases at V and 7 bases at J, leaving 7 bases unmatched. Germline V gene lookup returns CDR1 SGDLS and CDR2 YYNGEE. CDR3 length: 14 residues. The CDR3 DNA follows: TGTGCCAGCAGCGCACTAAATAGCGGGGGGACCCAGTACTTC. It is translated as CASSALNSGGTQYF.

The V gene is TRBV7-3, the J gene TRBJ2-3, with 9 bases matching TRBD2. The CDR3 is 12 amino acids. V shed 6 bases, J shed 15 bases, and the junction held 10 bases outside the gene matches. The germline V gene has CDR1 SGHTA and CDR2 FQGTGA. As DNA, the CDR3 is TGTGCCAGCAGTCCGTCCGGGACTAGCCTCTATTTT. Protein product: CASSPSGTSLYF.

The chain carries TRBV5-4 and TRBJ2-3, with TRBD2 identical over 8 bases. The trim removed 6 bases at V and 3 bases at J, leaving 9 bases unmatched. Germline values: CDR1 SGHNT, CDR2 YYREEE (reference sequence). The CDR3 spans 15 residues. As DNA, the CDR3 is TGTGCCAGCACGCCCGGACTAGCAAATACAGATACGCAGTATTTT. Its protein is CASTPGLANTDTQYF.

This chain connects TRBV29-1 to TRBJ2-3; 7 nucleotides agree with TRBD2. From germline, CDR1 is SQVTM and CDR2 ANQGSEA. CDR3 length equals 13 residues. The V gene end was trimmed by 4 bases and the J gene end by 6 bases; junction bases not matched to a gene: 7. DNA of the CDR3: TGCAGCGTTGCTGGGGGGGAGTTGGATACGCAGTATTTT. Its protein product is CSVAGGELDTQYF.

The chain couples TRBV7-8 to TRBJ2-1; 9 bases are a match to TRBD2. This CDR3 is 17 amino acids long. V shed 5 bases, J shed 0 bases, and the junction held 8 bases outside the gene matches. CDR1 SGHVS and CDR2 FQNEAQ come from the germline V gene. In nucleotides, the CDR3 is TGTGCCAGCAGCCCCCGGACTAGCGTCTCCTCCTACAATGAGCAGTTCTTC. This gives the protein CASSPRTSVSSYNEQFF.

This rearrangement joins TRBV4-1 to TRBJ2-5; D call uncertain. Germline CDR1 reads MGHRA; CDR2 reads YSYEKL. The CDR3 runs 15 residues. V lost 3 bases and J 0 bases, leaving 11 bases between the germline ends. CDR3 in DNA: TGCGCCAGCAGCCAGGATGGACGGTACCAAGAGACCCAGTACTTC. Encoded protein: CASSQDGRYQETQYF.

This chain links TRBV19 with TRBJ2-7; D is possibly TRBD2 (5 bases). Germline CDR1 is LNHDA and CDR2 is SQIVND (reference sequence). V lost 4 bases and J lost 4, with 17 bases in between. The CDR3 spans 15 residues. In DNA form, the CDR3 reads TGTGCCAGTAGTACGGTTGAGGGTCTCGGGTACGAGCAGTACTTC. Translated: CASSTVEGLGYEQYF.

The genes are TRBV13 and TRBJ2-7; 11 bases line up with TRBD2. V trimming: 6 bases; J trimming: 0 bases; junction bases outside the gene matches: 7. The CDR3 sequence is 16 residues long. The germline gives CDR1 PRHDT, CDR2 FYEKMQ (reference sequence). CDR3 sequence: CASRDLTSGTSYEQYF. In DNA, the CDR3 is TGTGCCAGCAGGGATTTGACTAGCGGGACCTCCTACGAGCAGTACTTC.

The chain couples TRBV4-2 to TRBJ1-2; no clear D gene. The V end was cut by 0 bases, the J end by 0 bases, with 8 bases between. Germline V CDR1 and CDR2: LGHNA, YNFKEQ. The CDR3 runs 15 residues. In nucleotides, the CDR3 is TGTGCCAGCAGCCAAGAGGTCAGACCTAACTATGGCTACACCTTC. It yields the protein CASSQEVRPNYGYTF.

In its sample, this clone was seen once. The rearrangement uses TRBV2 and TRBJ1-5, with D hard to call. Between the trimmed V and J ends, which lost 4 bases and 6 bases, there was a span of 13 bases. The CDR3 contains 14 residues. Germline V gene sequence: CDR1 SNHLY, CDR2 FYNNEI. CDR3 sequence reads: CASSALRDGQPQHF. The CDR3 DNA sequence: TGTGCCAGCAGTGCCTTACGAGACGGTCAGCCCCAGCATTTT.

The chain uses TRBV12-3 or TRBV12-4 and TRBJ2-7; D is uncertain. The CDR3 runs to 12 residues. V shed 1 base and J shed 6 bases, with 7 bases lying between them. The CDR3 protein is CASSLVTGEQYF. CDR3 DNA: TGTGCCAGCAGTTTAGTGACTGGCGAGCAGTACTTC.

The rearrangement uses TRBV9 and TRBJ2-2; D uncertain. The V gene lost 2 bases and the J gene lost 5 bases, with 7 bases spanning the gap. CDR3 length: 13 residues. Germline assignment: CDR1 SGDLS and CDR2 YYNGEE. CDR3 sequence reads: CASSVDPTGELFF. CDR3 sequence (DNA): TGTGCCAGCAGCGTGGATCCGACCGGGGAGCTGTTTTTT.

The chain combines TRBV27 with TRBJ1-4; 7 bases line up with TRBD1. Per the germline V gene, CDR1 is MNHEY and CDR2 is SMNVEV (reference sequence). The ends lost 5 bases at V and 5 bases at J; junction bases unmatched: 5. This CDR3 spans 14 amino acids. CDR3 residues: CASSPGQRNEKLFF. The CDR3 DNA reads TGTGCCAGCAGTCCGGGACAGAGAAATGAAAAACTGTTTTTT.

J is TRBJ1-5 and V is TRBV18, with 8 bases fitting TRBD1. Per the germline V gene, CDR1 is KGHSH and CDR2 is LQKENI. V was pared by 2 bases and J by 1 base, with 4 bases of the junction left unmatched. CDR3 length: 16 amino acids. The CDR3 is CASSPETGESNQPQHF. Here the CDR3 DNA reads TGTGCCAGCTCACCAGAGACAGGGGAGAGCAATCAGCCCCAGCATTTT.

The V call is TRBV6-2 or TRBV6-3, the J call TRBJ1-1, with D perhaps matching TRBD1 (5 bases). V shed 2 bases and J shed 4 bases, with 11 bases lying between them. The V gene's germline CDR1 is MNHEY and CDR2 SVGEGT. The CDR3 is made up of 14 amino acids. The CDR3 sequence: CASSYVLGGTEAFF. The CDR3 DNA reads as TGTGCCAGCAGTTACGTTCTCGGGGGCACTGAAGCTTTCTTT.

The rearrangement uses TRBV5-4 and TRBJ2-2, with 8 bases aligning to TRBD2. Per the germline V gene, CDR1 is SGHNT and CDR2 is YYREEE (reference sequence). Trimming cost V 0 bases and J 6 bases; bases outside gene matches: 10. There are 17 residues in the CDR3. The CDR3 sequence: CASSLAGGEMYPGELFF. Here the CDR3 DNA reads TGTGCCAGCAGCTTGGCCGGGGGGGAGATGTATCCCGGGGAGCTGTTTTTT.

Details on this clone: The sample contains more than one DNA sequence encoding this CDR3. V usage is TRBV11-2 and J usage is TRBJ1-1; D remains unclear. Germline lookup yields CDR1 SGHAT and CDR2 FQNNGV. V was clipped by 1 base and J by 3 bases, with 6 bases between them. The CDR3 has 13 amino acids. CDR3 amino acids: CASSLAIDTEAFF. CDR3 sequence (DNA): TGTGCCAGCAGCTTAGCTATCGACACTGAAGCTTTCTTT. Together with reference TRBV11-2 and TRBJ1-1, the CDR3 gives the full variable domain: EAGVAQSPRYKIIEKRQSVAFWCNPISGHATLYWYQQILGQGPKLLIQFQNNGVVDDSQLPKDRFSAERLKGVDSTLKIQPAKLEDSAVYLCASSLAIDTEAFFGQGTRLTVV.